This section outlines one T cell receptor (beta chain) sequence together with its context. The data are from a study of radiotherapy plus CTLA-4 blockade in lung cancer. J was trimmed by 3 bases and V by 0 bases; bases with no gene match: 9. The length of the CDR3 is 18 residues. Germline lookup yields CDR1 SGDLS and CDR2 YYNGEE. The data were produced by immunoSEQ multiplex PCR, yet TCRdb's version contains in-frame clones alone and is incomplete. The sample has roughly 90,000 clones; 82% are singletons. Receiving focal radiation plus CTLA-4 blockade with ipilimumab were patients who had chemo-refractory metastatic non-small-cell lung cancer.

The sequence came from a human donor with non-small cell lung cancer that progressed on radiotherapy plus ipilimumab. The sample in question was peripheral blood, obtained from a patient treated with radiotherapy plus ipilimumab. The chain uses TRBV9 and TRBJ2-1, with TRBD2 identical over 10 bases. The CDR3 bases are TGTGCCAGCAGCGTAGGCTTTAAAACTAGCGGGGTCTACAATGAGCAGTTCTTC. This sequence encodes CASSVGFKTSGVYNEQFF. The variable domain in full, completed from reference TRBV9 and TRBJ2-1, reads DSGVTQTPKHLITATGQRVTLRCSPRSGDLSVYWYQQSLDQGLQFLIQYYNGEERAKGNILERFSAQQFPDLHSELNLSSLELGDSALYFCASSVGFKTSGVYNEQFFGPGTRLTVL.